One and the same sample provided the 25 T cell receptor beta chains below, sequenced in a study of T-cell reconstitution after alpha-beta-depleted transplantation in children. Unique molecular identifiers featured in how the TCRbeta library was prepared. TCRdb reprocessed the PCR reads with MiXCR, giving one entry per CDR3 protein. The top ten hold approximately 44% of the sample, which has 300,000 to 400,000 distinct CDR3 sequences, roughly 17% seen once. Material: PBMCs, mostly from graft donor cells, obtained 360 days after TCRalphabeta/CD19-depleted stem cell transplant. These receptors all stem from a male patient between 2 and 15 years old who had a stem cell transplant for acute lymphoblastic leukemia, so the T cells may come from the graft donor.

The rearrangement links TRBV6-5 to TRBJ2-2; D call uncertain. From germline, CDR1 is MNHEY and CDR2 SVGAGI. There are 11 residues in the CDR3. The germline V and J ends were trimmed by 4 bases and 7 bases, with 4 bases remaining between them. The CDR3 sequence is CASSSGGELFF. The CDR3 DNA sequence: TGTGCCAGCAGTTCTGGCGGGGAGCTGTTTTTT.

This clonotype has more than one count but fewer than ten. The J gene is TRBJ2-1, the V gene TRBV24-1, with TRBD2 matching over 11 bases. CDR1 and CDR2 (germline): KGHDR, SFDVKD. The CDR3 extends over 19 amino acids. V dropped 0 bases and J dropped 0; count of bases not matched to a gene: 6. CDR3 residues: CATSDLGSGTSGSYNEQFF. The CDR3 nucleotides are TGTGCCACCAGTGATTTGGGCTCTGGGACTAGCGGCTCCTACAATGAGCAGTTCTTC.

The chain couples TRBV25-1 to TRBJ2-7, with 11 positions matching TRBD2. Germline V gene sequence: CDR1 MGHDK, CDR2 SYGVNS. Trimming removed 4 bases from V and 3 bases from J; junction bases left unmatched: 11. There are 17 residues in the CDR3. The CDR3 region has the DNA TGTGCCAGCAGTGCTCCGACGCCGGGACTAGCGGTCTACGAGCAGTACTTC. Encoded protein: CASSAPTPGLAVYEQYF.

This clonotype has only a few counts. The chain uses TRBV9 and TRBJ2-7, with 9 bases that match TRBD2. In germline, CDR1 is SGDLS, CDR2 YYNGEE. This CDR3 spans 15 amino acids. V trimming: 4 bases; J trimming: 0 bases; junction bases outside the gene matches: 5. The CDR3: CASSSGLASSYEQYF. In DNA form, the CDR3 reads TGTGCCAGCAGCTCCGGACTAGCGAGCTCCTACGAGCAGTACTTC.

The chain carries TRBV12-3 or TRBV12-4 and TRBJ1-5; the D is unclear. Between the trimmed V and J ends, which lost 4 bases and 4 bases, there was a span of 20 bases. The CDR3 is 17 amino acids. CDR3 bases: TGTGCCAGCAGTTCCAATGCGGGCGGGGTTGGAAATCAGCCCCAGCATTTT. It codes for CASSSNAGGVGNQPQHF.

The V gene is TRBV28, the J gene TRBJ2-5, with TRBD2 as a possible D gene (6 bases). Trimming pared 2 bases from V and 5 bases from J, leaving 21 bases between. CDR1 and CDR2 (germline): MDHEN, SYDVKM. The CDR3 length is 17 residues. CDR3 amino acids: CASSLGLIGSRKETQYF. The CDR3 nucleotides read TGTGCCAGCAGTTTAGGGCTCATCGGGAGCCGGAAGGAGACCCAGTACTTC.

V gene TRBV4-3 combines with J gene TRBJ2-1, with 11 bases matching TRBD2. Per the germline V gene, CDR1 is LGHNA and CDR2 is YSLEER. With 1 base clipped from V and 8 bases from J, the junction kept 10 bases outside the gene matches. This CDR3 spans 17 amino acids. Here the CDR3 DNA reads TGCGCCAGCAGCCAAGGTTGGATAGCGGGAGGGGTGGATGAGCAGTTCTTC. The encoded protein is CASSQGWIAGGVDEQFF.

At least ten counts were recorded for this clonotype. The chain employs TRBV7-2 and TRBJ2-2; D is undetermined. V lost 2 bases and J lost 0, with 10 bases in between. From germline, CDR1 is SGHTA and CDR2 FQGNSA. This CDR3 comprises 16 residues. DNA of the CDR3: TGTGCCAGCAGCTTATTACGTCTAGCGAACACCGGGGAGCTGTTTTTT. Protein product: CASSLLRLANTGELFF.

The chain uses TRBV7-7 and TRBJ1-6; D unclear. The germline V gene encodes CDR1 SSHAT and CDR2 FNYEAQ (reference sequence). The length of the CDR3 is 15 residues. Deletions cut 1 base from V and 10 bases from J, with 14 bases between. The DNA of the CDR3 is TGTGCCAGCAGCTTAGAGGCCAGGTTAAGGTCACCCCTCCACTTT. It specifies CASSLEARLRSPLHF.

The table lists this clonotype with a few counts. The chain has TRBV9 and TRBJ2-1; 14 bases agree with TRBD2. Germline V gives CDR1 SGDLS, CDR2 YYNGEE. Losses at the gene ends were 2 bases for V and 7 bases for J; bases not matched to a gene: 5. This CDR3 spans 16 amino acids. The CDR3 DNA reads as TGTGCCAGCAGCGTTGGGACTAGCGGGAGTTTAAATGAGCAGTTCTTC. It translates to CASSVGTSGSLNEQFF. The complete variable domain, with remaining parts taken from reference TRBV9 and TRBJ2-1, reads DSGVTQTPKHLITATGQRVTLRCSPRSGDLSVYWYQQSLDQGLQFLIQYYNGEERAKGNILERFSAQQFPDLHSELNLSSLELGDSALYFCASSVGTSGSLNEQFFGPGTRLTVL.

This clonotype was detected only a few times. V gene TRBV28 combines with J gene TRBJ2-7; D remains ambiguous. The CDR3 loop spans 15 amino acids. Trimming stripped 5 bases from V and 0 bases from J, with 14 bases between. Germline V lookup: CDR1 MDHEN, CDR2 SYDVKM. DNA of the CDR3: TGTGCCAGCAGTCCCCTAGGGATCAGCTCCTACGAGCAGTACTTC. Protein: CASSPLGISSYEQYF.

The chain joins TRBV7-9 to TRBJ1-5, with 8 bases identical to TRBD1. The CDR3 extends over 14 amino acids. V shed 5 bases, J shed 1 base, and the junction held 1 base outside the gene matches. Germline-derived CDR1 and CDR2 are SEHNR and FQNEAQ (reference sequence). CDR3 region: CASSRQGSNQPQHF. DNA for the CDR3: TGTGCCAGCAGCCGACAGGGGAGCAATCAGCCCCAGCATTTT.

The rearrangement joins TRBV3-1 to TRBJ2-5, with D possibly TRBD1 on 5 matching bases. Germline loops: CDR1 LGHDT, CDR2 YNNKEL (reference sequence). CDR3 length: 14 residues. Between the trimmed V and J ends, which lost 3 bases and 4 bases, there was a span of 12 bases. CDR3: CASSQAARGETQYF. DNA for the CDR3: TGTGCCAGCAGCCAGGCGGCTAGGGGAGAGACCCAGTACTTC.

The J gene is TRBJ2-7, the V gene TRBV29-1, with D perhaps matching TRBD2 (7 bases). The CDR3 loop spans 13 amino acids. Germline lookup yields CDR1 SQVTM and CDR2 ANQGSEA. V lost 7 bases to trimming and J lost 3 bases, with 16 bases between them. In DNA, the CDR3 is TGCAGCGCTAAAGGGGGGAGGGGCTACGAGCAGTACTTC. Translating it yields CSAKGGRGYEQYF.

At least ten counts were recorded for this clonotype. The rearrangement links TRBV6-6 to TRBJ2-5; D remains ambiguous. Trimming left V 0 bases short and J 5 bases short, with 4 bases between. This CDR3 has 12 residues. From germline, CDR1 is MNHNY and CDR2 SVGAGI (reference sequence). CDR3 sequence reads: CASSYSRETQYF. CDR3 in DNA: TGTGCCAGCAGTTACTCTAGGGAGACCCAGTACTTC.

This clonotype was seen repeatedly, ten times or more. The J gene is TRBJ2-7, the V gene TRBV4-3, with 10 bases lining up with TRBD1. CDR1 LGHNA and CDR2 YSLEER come from the germline V gene. The CDR3 contains 15 residues. With V trimmed by 4 bases and J by 4 bases, 7 bases remained unmatched. The CDR3 here is CASSPNDRGPYEQYF. CDR3 sequence (DNA): TGCGCCAGCAGCCCCAACGACAGGGGGCCGTACGAGCAGTACTTC.

The CDR3 bases are TGTGCCAGCAGTTTCCCAGCCTCAGATACGCAGTATTTT. As protein: CASSFPASDTQYF. The gene calls are TRBV28 and TRBJ2-3; D not certain. V shed 3 bases and J shed 4 bases, with 8 bases lying between them. This CDR3 has 13 residues. CDR1 and CDR2 from the germline V gene are MDHEN and SYDVKM.

In the case of this clonotype: Germline and junction disagree at one end, which may indicate a read error. The chain has TRBV30 and TRBJ2-1, with 7 bases identical to TRBD1. CDR1 is GTSNPN and CDR2 is SVGIG in the germline V gene (reference sequence). This CDR3 is 13 amino acids long. CDR3 coding DNA: TGTGCCTGGAGTTTAGGACAGGTCAATGAGCGGTTCTTC. Protein: CAWSLGQVNERFF.

This clonotype turned up a few times. The chain links TRBV20-1 to TRBJ2-3; D is uncertain. The V gene lost 0 bases and the J gene lost 2 bases, with 9 bases spanning the gap. Germline V CDR1 and CDR2: DFQATT, SNEGSKA (reference sequence). This CDR3 region has 14 residues. Here the CDR3 DNA reads TGCAGTGCTAGAGATCATAGGGCCACAGATACGCAGTATTTT. This translates into CSARDHRATDTQYF.

This clonotype was counted many times. This chain uses TRBV4-1 with TRBJ2-2, with TRBD2 matching over 8 bases. Losses at the gene ends were 0 bases for V and 5 bases for J; bases not matched to a gene: 8. CDR1 and CDR2 (germline): MGHRA, YSYEKL. This CDR3 contains 17 residues. DNA of the CDR3: TGCGCCAGCAGCCAAGAAGCAGCGGGAGTAGGAACCGGGGAGCTGTTTTTT. Its translation is CASSQEAAGVGTGELFF.

The chain is built from TRBV9 and TRBJ2-3; 7 bases are a match to TRBD2. Germline trimming cut 4 bases from V and 0 bases from J; bases unmatched to any gene: 5. The CDR3 runs 15 residues. Germline V lookup: CDR1 SGDLS, CDR2 YYNGEE. The CDR3 spells CASSRGEGSTDTQYF. The CDR3 nucleotides read TGTGCCAGCAGCCGGGGGGAAGGGAGCACAGATACGCAGTATTTT. The full variable domain, its missing parts supplied by reference TRBV9 and TRBJ2-3, is DSGVTQTPKHLITATGQRVTLRCSPRSGDLSVYWYQQSLDQGLQFLIQYYNGEERAKGNILERFSAQQFPDLHSELNLSSLELGDSALYFCASSRGEGSTDTQYFGPGTRLTVL.

This clonotype was seen a handful of times. The chain couples TRBV12-3 or TRBV12-4 to TRBJ2-3; 7 bases map to TRBD1. CDR3 length equals 18 residues. Losses at the gene ends were 6 bases for V and 0 bases for J; bases not matched to a gene: 15. The CDR3 DNA follows: TGTGCCAGCAGCCGACCAGGGGGACCGCCCGTTAGCACAGATACGCAGTATTTT. It translates to CASSRPGGPPVSTDTQYF.

The CDR3 reads CASSQDGPQLAGVNEQYF. DNA of the CDR3: TGCGCCAGCAGCCAAGACGGCCCTCAACTAGCGGGAGTAAACGAGCAGTACTTC. The J gene is TRBJ2-7, the V gene TRBV4-3; the match to TRBD2 covers 11 bases. J lost 5 bases, V lost 0 bases, and 12 bases had no gene match. The germline CDR1 and CDR2 sequences are LGHNA and YSLEER. The CDR3 covers 18 residues.

This clonotype was observed a handful of times. This rearrangement joins TRBV5-6 to TRBJ1-2; TRBD1 matches 8 bases. The CDR3 covers 13 residues. After removal of 1 base from V and 10 bases from J, the junction contained 6 bases not matched to a gene. The germline V gene encodes CDR1 SGHDT and CDR2 YYEEEE. This CDR3 is CASSLKDRASYTF. The CDR3 DNA is TGTGCCAGCAGCTTGAAGGACAGGGCGTCCTACACCTTC. Drawing the rest from reference TRBV5-6 and TRBJ1-2, the complete variable domain is DAGVTQSPTHLIKTRGQQVTLRCSPKSGHDTVSWYQQALGQGPQFIFQYYEEEERQRGNFPDRFSGHQFPNYSSELNVNALLLGDSALYLCASSLKDRASYTFGSGTRLTVV.

This clonotype was seen a few times. The rearrangement uses TRBV5-1 and TRBJ2-3; D gene unclear. The V gene's germline CDR1 is SGHRS and CDR2 YFSETQ. V was cut by 0 bases and J by 4 bases, with 9 bases left in between. This CDR3 has 14 residues. The CDR3, as DNA: TGCGCCAGCAGCTTGGCGGGTTTCCCAGATACGCAGTATTTT. This codes for CASSLAGFPDTQYF. The full variable domain, completed using reference TRBV5-1 and TRBJ2-3, is KAGVTQTPRYLIKTRGQQVTLSCSPISGHRSVSWYQQTPGQGLQFLFEYFSETQRNKGNFPGRFSGRQFSNSRSEMNVSTLELGDSALYLCASSLAGFPDTQYFGPGTRLTVL.